These 29 T cell receptor beta chains were all obtained from the same sample, sequenced in a study of identical twins. In TCRdb, the 5' RACE reads were re-called with MiXCR into one record per CDR3 protein. Here the sample spans 310,000 or so distinct CDR3 sequences, just under 9.5% being singletons. These data were likewise used in another study, on yellow fever vaccine responses in identical twins.

Material: CD8+ T cells sorted from blood. The receptors were gathered from a woman under 30 in good health.

This clonotype was found a few times. The V gene is TRBV10-3, the J gene TRBJ2-1; maybe TRBD2 (6 bases). The CDR3 is made up of 21 amino acids. Germline CDR1 is ENHRY and CDR2 is SYGVKD. V was trimmed by 0 bases and J by 0 bases, leaving 24 bases between them. The CDR3 DNA is TGTGCCATCAGTGAGTCCCTCTCCTCGGGGGTTAGACCGAGCTCCTACAATGAGCAGTTCTTC. Translated, it gives CAISESLSSGVRPSSYNEQFF.

The chain combines TRBV7-9 with TRBJ2-3; D uncertain. The CDR3 contains 17 residues. The germline V gene has CDR1 SEHNR and CDR2 FQNEAQ (reference sequence). The germline V and J ends were trimmed by 5 bases and 0 bases, with 18 bases remaining between them. The CDR3, as DNA: TGTGCCAGCAGCCACGACCAGCGAGGAGCTAGCACAGATACGCAGTATTTT. Its translation: CASSHDQRGASTDTQYF. The full variable domain, completed using reference TRBV7-9 and TRBJ2-3, is DTGVSQNPRHKITKRGQNVTFRCDPISEHNRLYWYRQTLGQGPEFLTYFQNEAQLEKSRLLSDRFSAERPKGSFSTLEIQRTEQGDSAMYLCASSHDQRGASTDTQYFGPGTRLTVL.

This clonotype was counted at least ten times. The chain employs TRBV3-1 and TRBJ2-1, with D hard to call. CDR3 size: 13 residues. Germline V gives CDR1 LGHDT, CDR2 YNNKEL (reference sequence). V was trimmed by 5 bases and J by 6 bases, leaving 11 bases between them. CDR3 loop: CASSFTESNEQFF. The CDR3 coding sequence is TGTGCCAGCAGCTTTACCGAAAGCAATGAGCAGTTCTTC.

This clonotype has a handful of counts. V is TRBV5-5 and J is TRBJ2-2; the match to TRBD1 covers 8 bases. Per germline, CDR1 SGHKS and CDR2 YYEKEE (reference sequence). The junction had 5 bases not matched to a gene; V was cut back by 0 bases and J by 4 bases. This CDR3 region has 16 residues. The CDR3 loop reads CASSLGGQAITGELFF. The CDR3 DNA follows: TGTGCCAGCAGCTTGGGGGGACAGGCCATCACCGGGGAGCTGTTTTTT.

This clonotype has just a few counts. V usage is TRBV15 and J usage is TRBJ1-2; 8 positions agree with TRBD1. Germline V gene data show CDR1 as LNHNV and CDR2 as YYDKDF (reference sequence). V lost 3 bases and J lost 4; bases outside the gene matches: 7. The CDR3 has 15 residues. The CDR3 sequence is CATSSETGATYGYTF. In DNA, the CDR3 is TGTGCCACCAGCAGTGAGACAGGGGCCACCTATGGCTACACCTTC. Full variable domain (missing parts from reference TRBV15 and TRBJ1-2): DAMVIQNPRYQVTQFGKPVTLSCSQTLNHNVMYWYQQKSSQAPKLLFHYYDKDFNNEADTPDNFQSRRPNTSFCFLDIRSPGLGDTAMYLCATSSETGATYGYTFGSGTRLTVV.

In this sample, this clonotype turned up many times. The chain couples TRBV9 to TRBJ2-7, with 10 bases aligning to TRBD1. Per germline, CDR1 SGDLS and CDR2 YYNGEE. The junction had 6 bases not matched to a gene; V was cut back by 4 bases and J by 5 bases. CDR3 length equals 14 residues. CDR3 loop: CASSTGQGFHEQYF. For the CDR3, the DNA is TGTGCCAGCAGCACGGGACAGGGGTTCCACGAGCAGTACTTC.

This chain connects TRBV19 to TRBJ2-1; 7 bases agree with TRBD2. The V and J ends lost 5 bases and 4 bases, in that order; junction bases with no gene match: 5. This CDR3 region has 14 residues. Per the germline V gene, CDR1 is LNHDA and CDR2 is SQIVND (reference sequence). CDR3 DNA: TGTGCCAGTAGTTCGAGAGCGGGGTACAATGAGCAGTTCTTC. Its protein product is CASSSRAGYNEQFF.

The chain couples TRBV29-1 to TRBJ2-7, with D hard to call. The V end was cut by 4 bases, the J end by 3 bases, with 16 bases between. Germline CDR1 SQVTM, CDR2 ANQGSEA. The CDR3 runs to 14 residues. For the CDR3, the DNA is TGCAGCGTTGGTTCTGGGTTGAAGGGCTACGAGCAGTACTTC. Protein: CSVGSGLKGYEQYF.

This clonotype was seen at least ten times. The chain has TRBV27 and TRBJ2-7; perhaps TRBD1 as D (5 bases). V lost 5 bases and J 1 base, leaving 9 bases between the germline ends. Germline lookup yields CDR1 MNHEY and CDR2 SMNVEV (reference sequence). There are 13 residues in the CDR3. The CDR3 loop reads CASSRTGSYEQYF. CDR3 nucleotides: TGTGCCAGCAGTCGAACAGGTTCCTACGAGCAGTACTTC.

In this sample, this clonotype turned up many times. This sequence joins TRBV3-1 and TRBJ2-5; 11 positions match TRBD2. The germline V gene has CDR1 LGHDT and CDR2 YNNKEL (reference sequence). CDR3 size: 18 residues. Unmatched junction bases numbered 12, after V lost 1 base and J lost 5 bases. The CDR3 here is CASSQVQRLAGSYETQYF. CDR3 DNA: TGTGCCAGCAGCCAAGTCCAAAGACTAGCGGGAAGTTATGAGACCCAGTACTTC.

The rearrangement joins TRBV3-1 to TRBJ1-1; D is uncertain. V was shortened by 0 bases and J by 7 bases, with 15 bases between the two germline ends. This CDR3 spans 15 amino acids. Germline V gives CDR1 LGHDT, CDR2 YNNKEL (reference sequence). This CDR3 is CASSQDSRRILEAFF. DNA for the CDR3: TGTGCCAGCAGCCAAGACTCCCGACGGATCCTTGAAGCTTTCTTT.

In its sample, this clonotype was seen a few times. V gene TRBV28 combines with J gene TRBJ2-7; no clear D gene. This CDR3 comprises 13 residues. Per germline, CDR1 MDHEN and CDR2 SYDVKM. Trimming shortened V by 4 bases and J by 5 bases, and 12 bases separated the two germline ends. The CDR3 spells CASSSSLQDEQYF. In DNA, the CDR3 is TGTGCCAGCAGTTCTTCTCTCCAGGACGAGCAGTACTTC.

The chain carries TRBV6-6 and TRBJ2-1; D is possibly TRBD2 (6 bases). The V gene lost 7 bases and the J gene lost 4 bases, with 11 bases spanning the gap. The CDR3 spans 13 residues. Per the germline V gene, CDR1 is MNHNY and CDR2 is SVGAGI (reference sequence). The CDR3 region has the DNA TGTGCCAGCAATGGGGGGTCTTACAATGAGCAGTTCTTC. Protein product: CASNGGSYNEQFF.

This clonotype was detected a few times. V gene TRBV20-1 combines with J gene TRBJ2-1; D uncertain. CDR1 DFQATT and CDR2 SNEGSKA come from the germline V gene (reference sequence). This CDR3 region has 11 residues. CDR3 DNA: TGCAGCGCTGTTGGCGGCAATGAGCAGTTCTTC. Its translation: CSAVGGNEQFF.

This chain links TRBV3-1 with TRBJ2-3, with TRBD2 matching 7 bases. Germline lookup yields CDR1 LGHDT and CDR2 YNNKEL (reference sequence). The CDR3 is 16 amino acids. The V segment lost 2 bases and the J segment 4 bases; nucleotides outside the gene matches: 9. The CDR3 is CASSQPAAGRPDTQYF. CDR3 nucleotide sequence: TGTGCCAGCAGCCAACCCGCAGCGGGGCGGCCAGATACGCAGTATTTT.

This clonotype was detected only a few times. The V gene is TRBV2, the J gene TRBJ2-1; tentatively, D is TRBD2 (5 bases). Germline values: CDR1 SNHLY, CDR2 FYNNEI. The CDR3 runs 13 residues. V was shortened by 6 bases and J by 6 bases, with 12 bases between the two germline ends. CDR3 in amino acids: CASRQSSGNEQFF. CDR3 DNA: TGTGCCAGCAGGCAGTCAAGCGGCAATGAGCAGTTCTTC.

This clonotype showed up just a few times. The rearrangement uses TRBV6-4 and TRBJ2-1; 10 nucleotides line up with TRBD2. The length of the CDR3 is 15 residues. J gave up 7 bases and V 8 bases, and 11 bases lay outside the gene matches. CDR1 and CDR2 from the germline V gene are MRHNA and SNTAGT. CDR3 in amino acids: CASSKASGGSNEQFF. In DNA form, the CDR3 reads TGTGCCAGCTCAAAGGCTAGCGGGGGAAGTAATGAGCAGTTCTTC.

This clonotype was seen ten or more times. This chain uses TRBV29-1 with TRBJ2-7, with D possibly TRBD1 on 6 matching bases. The length of the CDR3 is 14 residues. CDR1 is SQVTM, CDR2 ANQGSEA, per germline. Trimming pared 2 bases from V and 2 bases from J, leaving 13 bases between. The CDR3 nucleotides read TGCAGCGTTGAAAAGGGGACAAACACCTACGAGCAGTACTTC. Protein: CSVEKGTNTYEQYF.

This clonotype appeared a few times. The chain couples TRBV12-3 or TRBV12-4 to TRBJ2-7, with D perhaps matching TRBD1 (6 bases). CDR3 length: 14 residues. V lost 4 bases and J lost 2, with 12 bases in between. CDR3 in DNA: TGTGCCAGCAGTTCGACTTGGGACACCTACGAGCAGTACTTC. Amino acids: CASSSTWDTYEQYF.

This clonotype was counted only a few times. V is TRBV2 and J is TRBJ2-7, with a weak D call TRBD1 (5 bases). Germline assignment: CDR1 SNHLY and CDR2 FYNNEI. The CDR3 spans 12 residues. Trimming removed 7 bases at V and 4 bases at J, with 11 bases between. DNA for the CDR3: TGTGCCAGCAAACTGACAGTTTACGAGCAGTACTTC. Amino acid sequence: CASKLTVYEQYF.

This clonotype was recorded at least ten times. V usage is TRBV9 and J usage is TRBJ2-3; D unclear. The CDR3 totals 16 residues. V dropped 4 bases and J dropped 4 bases, with 19 bases sitting between them. The germline V gene encodes CDR1 SGDLS and CDR2 YYNGEE. The DNA for the CDR3 is TGTGCCAGCAGCCCCTCTGGAGCAGCCCGCCCAGATACGCAGTATTTT. Protein sequence: CASSPSGAARPDTQYF. Supplemented by reference TRBV9 and TRBJ2-3, the full variable domain reads DSGVTQTPKHLITATGQRVTLRCSPRSGDLSVYWYQQSLDQGLQFLIQYYNGEERAKGNILERFSAQQFPDLHSELNLSSLELGDSALYFCASSPSGAARPDTQYFGPGTRLTVL.

Worth noting for this clonotype: Just one base apart from a much larger clone, this may be a read error. The chain uses TRBV12-3 or TRBV12-4 and TRBJ2-1; D ambiguous. CDR3 size: 15 residues. In DNA form, the CDR3 reads TGTGTCAGCAGTTTCTGGTCCGACCATAACAATGAGCAGTTCTTC. It yields the protein CVSSFWSDHNNEQFF.

This clonotype showed up many times. The J gene is TRBJ1-2, the V gene TRBV12-3 or TRBV12-4; the D is unclear. CDR3 length equals 12 residues. With 6 bases removed from V and 4 bases from J, the gap between germline ends came to 9 bases. The chain's CDR3 is CASSPPRYGYTF. The CDR3 nucleotides are TGTGCCAGCAGCCCCCCCCGCTATGGCTACACCTTC.

This clonotype has ten or more counts. The chain combines TRBV7-6 with TRBJ2-1; no clear D gene. This CDR3 contains 12 residues. The germline V and J ends were trimmed by 2 bases and 9 bases, with 8 bases remaining between them. Looked up from germline, CDR1 is SGHVS and CDR2 is FNYEAQ. The chain's CDR3 is CASSLYDAEQFF. CDR3 bases: TGTGCCAGCAGCTTATATGATGCTGAGCAGTTCTTC.

This clonotype has only a few counts. The CDR3 DNA reads TGTGCCATCAGTGAGAACAACGACTACGAGCAGTACTTC. This codes for CAISENNDYEQYF. This sequence joins TRBV10-3 and TRBJ2-7; D gene uncertain. The CDR3 contains 13 residues. The V end lost 2 bases, the J end lost 3 bases, and 8 bases lay between the germline ends. Germline CDR1 is ENHRY and CDR2 is SYGVKD.

The chain uses TRBV29-1 and TRBJ1-2, with a weak D call TRBD1 (5 bases). The CDR3 runs to 13 residues. V dropped 5 bases and J dropped 4 bases, with 14 bases sitting between them. CDR1 is SQVTM and CDR2 is ANQGSEA in the germline V gene. In nucleotides, the CDR3 is TGCAGCGTTCCTGGGGGAGGAGGCTATGGCTACACCTTC. Amino acids: CSVPGGGGYGYTF.

This chain connects TRBV14 to TRBJ2-7; tentatively, D is TRBD1 (6 bases). Trimming took off 4 bases at V and 6 bases at J, with 25 bases between the two ends. From germline, CDR1 is SGHDN and CDR2 FVKESK. CDR3 length: 17 amino acids. The CDR3 DNA reads as TGTGCCAGCAGCCCCCTACAGCGGACAGTAAGAGCCCCCGAGCAGTACTTC. Translating gives CASSPLQRTVRAPEQYF.

This clonotype occurred many times. This sequence joins TRBV20-1 and TRBJ2-7, with 7 bases fitting TRBD2. The V gene's germline CDR1 is DFQATT and CDR2 SNEGSKA (reference sequence). This CDR3 is built from 13 residues. After removal of 0 bases from V and 3 bases from J, the junction contained 2 bases not matched to a gene. The CDR3 is CSARDGGSYEQYF. CDR3 bases: TGCAGTGCTAGAGACGGCGGGAGCTACGAGCAGTACTTC.

This clonotype was picked up many times. This chain connects TRBV28 to TRBJ2-7, with D unresolved. With 3 bases removed from V and 3 bases from J, the gap between germline ends came to 9 bases. The CDR3 has 13 amino acids. Germline CDR1 reads MDHEN; CDR2 reads SYDVKM. The DNA for the CDR3 is TGTGCCAGCAGTTTGTCTCAGCACTACGAGCAGTACTTC. This encodes CASSLSQHYEQYF.